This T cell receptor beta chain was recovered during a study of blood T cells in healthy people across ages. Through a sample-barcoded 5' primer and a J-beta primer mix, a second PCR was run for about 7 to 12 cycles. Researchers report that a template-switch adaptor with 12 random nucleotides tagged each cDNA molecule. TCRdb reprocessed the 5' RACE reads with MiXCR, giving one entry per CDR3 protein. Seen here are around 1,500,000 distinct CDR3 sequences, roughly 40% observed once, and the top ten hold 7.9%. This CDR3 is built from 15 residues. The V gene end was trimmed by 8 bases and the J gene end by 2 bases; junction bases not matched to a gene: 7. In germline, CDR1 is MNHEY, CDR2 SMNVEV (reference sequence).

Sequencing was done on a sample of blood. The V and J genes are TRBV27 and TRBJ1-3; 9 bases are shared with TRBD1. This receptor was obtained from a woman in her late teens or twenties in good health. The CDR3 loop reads CASFSGTGTGNTIYF. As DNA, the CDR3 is TGTGCCAGCTTTTCCGGGACAGGGACTGGAAACACCATATATTTT.